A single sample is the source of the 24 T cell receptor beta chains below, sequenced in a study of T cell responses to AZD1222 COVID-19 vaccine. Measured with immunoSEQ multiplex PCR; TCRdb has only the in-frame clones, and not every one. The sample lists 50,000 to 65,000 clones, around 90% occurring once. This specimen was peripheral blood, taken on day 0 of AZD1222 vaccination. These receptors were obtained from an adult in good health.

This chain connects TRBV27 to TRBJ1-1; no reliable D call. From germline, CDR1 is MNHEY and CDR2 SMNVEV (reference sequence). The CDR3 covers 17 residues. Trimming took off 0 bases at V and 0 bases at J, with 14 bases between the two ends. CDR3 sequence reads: CASSLSPAGYMNTEAFF. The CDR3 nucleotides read TGTGCCAGCAGTTTATCGCCAGCAGGCTACATGAACACTGAAGCTTTCTTT.

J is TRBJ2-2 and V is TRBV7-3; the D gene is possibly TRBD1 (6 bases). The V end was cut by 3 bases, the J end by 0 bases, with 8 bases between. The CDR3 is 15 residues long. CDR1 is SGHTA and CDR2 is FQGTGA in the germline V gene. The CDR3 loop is CASSLTGANTGELFF. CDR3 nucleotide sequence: TGTGCCAGCAGCTTGACAGGCGCGAACACCGGGGAGCTGTTTTTT. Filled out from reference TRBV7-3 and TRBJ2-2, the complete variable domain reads GAGVSQTPSNKVTEKGKYVELRCDPISGHTALYWYRQSLGQGPEFLIYFQGTGAADDSGLPNDRFFAVRPEGSVSTLKIQRTERGDSAVYLCASSLTGANTGELFFGEGSRLTVL.

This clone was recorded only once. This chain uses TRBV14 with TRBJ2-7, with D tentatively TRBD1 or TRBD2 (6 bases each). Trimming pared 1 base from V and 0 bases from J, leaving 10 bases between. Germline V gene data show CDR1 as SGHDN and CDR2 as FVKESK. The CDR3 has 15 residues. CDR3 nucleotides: TGTGCCAGCAGCCAAGGGAGGGGGAGCTCCTACGAGCAGTACTTC. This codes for CASSQGRGSSYEQYF.

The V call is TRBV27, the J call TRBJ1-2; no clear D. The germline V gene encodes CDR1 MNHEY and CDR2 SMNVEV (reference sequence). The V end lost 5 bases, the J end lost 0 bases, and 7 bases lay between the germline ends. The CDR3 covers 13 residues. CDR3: CASSPRANYGYTF. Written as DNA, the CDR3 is TGTGCCAGCAGTCCCCGGGCTAACTATGGCTACACCTTC.

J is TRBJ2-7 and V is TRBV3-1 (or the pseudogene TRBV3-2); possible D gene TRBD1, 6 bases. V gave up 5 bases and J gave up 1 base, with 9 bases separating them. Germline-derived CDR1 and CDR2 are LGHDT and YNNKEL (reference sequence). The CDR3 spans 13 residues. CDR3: CASSYGQSYEQYF. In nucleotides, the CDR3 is TGTGCCAGCAGCTATGGACAGTCCTACGAGCAGTACTTC.

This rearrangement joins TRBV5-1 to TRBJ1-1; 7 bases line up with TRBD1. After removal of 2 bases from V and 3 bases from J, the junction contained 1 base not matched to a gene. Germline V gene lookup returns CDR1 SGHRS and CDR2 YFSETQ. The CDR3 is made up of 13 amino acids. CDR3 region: CASSFQGDTEAFF. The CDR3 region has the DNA TGCGCCAGCAGCTTCCAGGGGGACACTGAAGCTTTCTTT.

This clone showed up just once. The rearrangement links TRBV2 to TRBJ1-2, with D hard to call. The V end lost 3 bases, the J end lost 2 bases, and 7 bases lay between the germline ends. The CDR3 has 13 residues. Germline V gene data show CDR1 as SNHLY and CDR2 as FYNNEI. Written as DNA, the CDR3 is TGTGCCAGCAGTGAGTGGCTCAACTATGGCTACACCTTC. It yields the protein CASSEWLNYGYTF.

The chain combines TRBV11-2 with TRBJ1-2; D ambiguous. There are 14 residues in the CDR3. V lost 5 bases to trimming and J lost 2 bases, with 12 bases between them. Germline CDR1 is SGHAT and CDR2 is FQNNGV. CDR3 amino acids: CASSPRRPNYGYTF. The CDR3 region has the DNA TGTGCCAGCAGCCCCCGAAGGCCCAACTATGGCTACACCTTC. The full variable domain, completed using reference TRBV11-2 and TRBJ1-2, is EAGVAQSPRYKIIEKRQSVAFWCNPISGHATLYWYQQILGQGPKLLIQFQNNGVVDDSQLPKDRFSAERLKGVDSTLKIQPAKLEDSAVYLCASSPRRPNYGYTFGSGTRLTVV.

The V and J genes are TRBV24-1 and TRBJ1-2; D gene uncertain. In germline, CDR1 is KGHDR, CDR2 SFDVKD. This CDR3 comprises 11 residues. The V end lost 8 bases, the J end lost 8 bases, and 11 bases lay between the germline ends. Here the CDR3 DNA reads TGTGCCACCATTTTGCAAAGGGGCTACACCTTC. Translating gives CATILQRGYTF.

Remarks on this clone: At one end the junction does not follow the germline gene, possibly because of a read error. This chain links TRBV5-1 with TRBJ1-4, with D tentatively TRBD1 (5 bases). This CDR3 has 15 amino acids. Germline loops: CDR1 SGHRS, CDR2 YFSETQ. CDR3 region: CASSEGSTTKEKLFF. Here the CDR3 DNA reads TGCGCCAGCAGCGAGGGGTCTACCACTAAAGAAAAACTGTTTTTT.

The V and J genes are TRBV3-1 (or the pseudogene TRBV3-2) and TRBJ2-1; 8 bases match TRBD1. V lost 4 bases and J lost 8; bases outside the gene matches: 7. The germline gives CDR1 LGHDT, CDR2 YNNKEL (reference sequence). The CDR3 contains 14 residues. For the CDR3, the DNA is TGTGCCAGCAGCCGGGGGGCAGGGGGCGATGAGCAGTTCTTC. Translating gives CASSRGAGGDEQFF.

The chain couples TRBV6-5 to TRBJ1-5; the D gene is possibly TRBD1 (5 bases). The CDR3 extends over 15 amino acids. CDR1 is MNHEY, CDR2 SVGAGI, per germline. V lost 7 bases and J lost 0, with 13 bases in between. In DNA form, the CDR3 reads TGTGCCAGCAATTTGGACACAATTAGCAATCAGCCCCAGCATTTT. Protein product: CASNLDTISNQPQHF.

The DNA for the CDR3 is TGCGCCAGCAGCCTGGCGGGGGGGCCCTACGAGCAGTACTTC. Its protein product is CASSLAGGPYEQYF. The J gene is TRBJ2-7, the V gene TRBV5-1; 9 nucleotides match TRBD2. The CDR3 runs 14 residues. Trimming removed 4 bases from V and 2 bases from J; junction bases left unmatched: 4. Germline assignment: CDR1 SGHRS and CDR2 YFSETQ.

CDR3 sequence reads: CASSLGGLRNEQFF. The CDR3 DNA follows: TGTGCCAGCAGCCTAGGGGGGTTGCGCAATGAGCAGTTCTTC. The gene calls are TRBV7-3 and TRBJ2-1; D possibly uses TRBD1 or TRBD2 (6 bases each). The CDR3 is made up of 14 amino acids. Germline-derived CDR1 and CDR2 are SGHTA and FQGTGA. Deletions cut 5 bases from V and 6 bases from J, with 14 bases between.

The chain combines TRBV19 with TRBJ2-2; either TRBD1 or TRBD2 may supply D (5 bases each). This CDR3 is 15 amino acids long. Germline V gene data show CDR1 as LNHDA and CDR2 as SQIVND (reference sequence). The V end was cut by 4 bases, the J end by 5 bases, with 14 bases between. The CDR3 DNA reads TGTGCCAGTAGTAGAGGGCAGGGAGTAACCGGGGAGCTGTTTTTT. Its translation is CASSRGQGVTGELFF.

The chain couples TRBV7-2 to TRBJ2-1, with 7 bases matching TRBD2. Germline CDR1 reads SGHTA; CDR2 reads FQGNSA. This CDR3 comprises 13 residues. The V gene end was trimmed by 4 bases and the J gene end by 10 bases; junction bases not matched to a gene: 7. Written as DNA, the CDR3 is TGTGCCAGCAGCTACCGACTAGCAAGAGAGCAGTTCTTC. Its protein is CASSYRLAREQFF.

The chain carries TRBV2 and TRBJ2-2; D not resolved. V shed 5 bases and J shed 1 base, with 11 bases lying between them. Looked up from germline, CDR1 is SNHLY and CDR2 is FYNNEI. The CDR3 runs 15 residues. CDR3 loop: CASSLDGENTGELFF. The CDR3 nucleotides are TGTGCCAGCAGTCTAGACGGCGAGAACACCGGGGAGCTGTTTTTT.

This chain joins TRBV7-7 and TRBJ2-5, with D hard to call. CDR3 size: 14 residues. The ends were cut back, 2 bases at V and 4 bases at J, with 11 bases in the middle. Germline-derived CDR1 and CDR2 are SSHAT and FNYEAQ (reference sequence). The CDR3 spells CASSLSGFGETQYF. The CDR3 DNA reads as TGTGCCAGCAGCTTATCCGGGTTCGGAGAGACCCAGTACTTC.

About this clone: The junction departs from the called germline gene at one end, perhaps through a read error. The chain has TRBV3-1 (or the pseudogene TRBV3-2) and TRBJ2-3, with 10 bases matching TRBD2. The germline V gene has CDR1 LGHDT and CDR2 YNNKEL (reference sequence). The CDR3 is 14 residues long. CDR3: CASRQRGGRDTQYF. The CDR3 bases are TGTGCCAGCCGCCAGCGGGGGGGGCGGGATACGCAGTATTTT.

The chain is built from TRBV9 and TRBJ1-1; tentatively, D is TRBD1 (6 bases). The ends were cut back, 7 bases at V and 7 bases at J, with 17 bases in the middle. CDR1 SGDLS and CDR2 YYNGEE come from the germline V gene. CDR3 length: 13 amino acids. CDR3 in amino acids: CASGSGGTNEAFF. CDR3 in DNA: TGTGCCAGCGGTTCGGGGGGCACCAATGAAGCTTTCTTT.

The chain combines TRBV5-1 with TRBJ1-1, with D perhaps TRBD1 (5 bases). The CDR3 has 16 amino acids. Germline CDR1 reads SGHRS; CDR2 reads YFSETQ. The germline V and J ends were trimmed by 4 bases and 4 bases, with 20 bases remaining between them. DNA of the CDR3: TGCGCCAGCAGCCAGAACCCCGGAACGGGGGGCACTGAAGCTTTCTTT. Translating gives CASSQNPGTGGTEAFF.

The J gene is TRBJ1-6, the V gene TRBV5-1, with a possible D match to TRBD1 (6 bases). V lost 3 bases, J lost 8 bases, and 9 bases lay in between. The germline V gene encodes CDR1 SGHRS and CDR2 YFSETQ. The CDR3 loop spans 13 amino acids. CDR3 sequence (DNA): TGCGCCAGCAGCTCGGGGGCCGATTCACCCCTCCACTTT. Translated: CASSSGADSPLHF.

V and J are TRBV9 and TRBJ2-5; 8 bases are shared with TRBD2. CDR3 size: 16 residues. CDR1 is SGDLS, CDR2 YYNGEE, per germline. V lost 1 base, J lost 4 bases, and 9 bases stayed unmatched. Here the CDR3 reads CASSVWNGGAGETQYF. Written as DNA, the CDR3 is TGTGCCAGCAGCGTATGGAACGGGGGGGCCGGAGAGACCCAGTACTTC. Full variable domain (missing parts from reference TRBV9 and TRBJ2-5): DSGVTQTPKHLITATGQRVTLRCSPRSGDLSVYWYQQSLDQGLQFLIQYYNGEERAKGNILERFSAQQFPDLHSELNLSSLELGDSALYFCASSVWNGGAGETQYFGPGTRLLVL.

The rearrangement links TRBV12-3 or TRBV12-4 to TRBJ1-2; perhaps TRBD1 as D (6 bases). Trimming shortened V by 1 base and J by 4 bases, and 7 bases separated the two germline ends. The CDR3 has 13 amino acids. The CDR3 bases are TGTGCCAGCAGTTTAGGGGGGGCCTATGGCTACACCTTC. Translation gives CASSLGGAYGYTF.